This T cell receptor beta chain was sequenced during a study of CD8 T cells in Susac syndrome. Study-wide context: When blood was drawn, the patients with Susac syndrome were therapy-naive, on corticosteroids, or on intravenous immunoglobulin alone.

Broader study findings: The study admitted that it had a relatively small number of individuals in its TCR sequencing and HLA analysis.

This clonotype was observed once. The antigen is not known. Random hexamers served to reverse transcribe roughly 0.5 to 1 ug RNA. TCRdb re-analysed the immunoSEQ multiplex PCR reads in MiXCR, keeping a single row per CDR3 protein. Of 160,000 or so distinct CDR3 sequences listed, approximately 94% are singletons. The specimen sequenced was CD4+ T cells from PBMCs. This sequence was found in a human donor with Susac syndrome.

The DNA of the CDR3 is TGTGCCAGCAGTTTTTCGGACACTCTACGGGGTGGCTACACCTTC. Its protein is CASSFSDTLRGGYTF. The genes are TRBV12-3 or TRBV12-4 and TRBJ1-2; tentative D call: TRBD1 (5 bases). This CDR3 comprises 15 residues. The V end was cut by 3 bases, the J end by 7 bases, with 18 bases between.